Following are 15 T cell receptor beta chains from one sample sequenced in a study of blood T cell repertoires in COVID-19. The repertoire was sequenced with immunoSEQ multiplex PCR; TCRdb's copy has only in-frame clones and lacks some. The table shows 200,000 to 250,000 clones, with less than 90% occurring only once. The specimen was peripheral blood. The receptors stem from a man in his thirties or forties with active or convalescent COVID-19.

The chain recombines TRBV5-8 with TRBJ2-7; TRBD1 aligns across 7 bases. Germline-derived CDR1 and CDR2 are SGHTS and YDEGEE. The CDR3 has 14 amino acids. The V and J ends lost 5 bases and 2 bases, in that order; junction bases with no gene match: 7. The CDR3 here is CASRITTGTYEQYF. The CDR3 DNA follows: TGTGCCAGCAGGATCACGACAGGGACCTACGAGCAGTACTTC.

This chain uses TRBV21-1 with TRBJ1-5. TRBV21-1 is a documented pseudogene. This CDR3 comprises 17 residues. The CDR3 is CASSKRRAPILQSAPAF. The DNA for the CDR3 is TGTGCCAGCAGCAAACGGAGGGCCCCTATACTGCAATCAGCCCCAGCATTT.

The rearrangement joins TRBV4-2 to TRBJ1-5; D might be TRBD1 (5 bases). CDR3 size: 16 residues. V lost 1 base to trimming and J lost 4 bases, with 14 bases between them. Germline V gene data show CDR1 as LGHNA and CDR2 as YNFKEQ. The CDR3 spells CASSQGGGEDNQPQHF. The CDR3, as DNA: TGTGCCAGCAGCCAAGGGGGCGGTGAGGATAATCAGCCCCAGCATTTT.

The V and J genes are TRBV7-8 and TRBJ1-3, with 11 bases identical to TRBD1. The trim removed 5 bases at V and 2 bases at J, leaving 8 bases unmatched. The CDR3 spans 17 residues. Per germline, CDR1 SGHVS and CDR2 FQNEAQ. The CDR3 DNA is TGTGCCAGCAGCCTGGGGACAGGGGGAGGTACTGGAAACACCATATATTTT. It encodes CASSLGTGGGTGNTIYF.

The J gene is TRBJ1-3, the V gene TRBV14; D ambiguous. The CDR3 loop spans 13 amino acids. Germline V gene data show CDR1 as SGHDN and CDR2 as FVKESK. Trimming removed 1 base at V and 11 bases at J, with 12 bases between. CDR3 amino acids: CASSQGQAVPIYF. CDR3 nucleotides: TGTGCCAGCAGCCAAGGTCAGGCTGTCCCCATATATTTT.

The genes are TRBV11-3 and TRBJ1-1; 9 bases are a match to TRBD1. V gave up 1 base and J gave up 11 bases; unmatched junction bases: 2. CDR3 length equals 12 residues. Germline assignment: CDR1 SGHNT and CDR2 YENEEA. The CDR3 reads CASSLGDREAFF. In nucleotides, the CDR3 is TGTGCCAGCAGCTTAGGGGACAGGGAGGCTTTCTTT. The entire variable domain, with the rest obtained from reference TRBV11-3 and TRBJ1-1, is as follows: EAGVVQSPRYKIIEKKQPVAFWCNPISGHNTLYWYLQNLGQGPELLIRYENEEAVDDSQLPKDRFSAERLKGVDSTLKIQPAELGDSAVYLCASSLGDREAFFGQGTRLTVV.

This clone showed up many times. The rearrangement links TRBV7-6 to TRBJ1-2, with TRBD1 matching 8 bases. Losses at the gene ends were 2 bases for V and 8 bases for J; bases not matched to a gene: 10. Germline lookup yields CDR1 SGHVS and CDR2 FNYEAQ. CDR3 length: 15 residues. The CDR3 coding sequence is TGTGCCAGCAGCTTACCCGGACAGGGTCCCTACGGCTACACCTTC. Residues: CASSLPGQGPYGYTF.

The rearrangement links TRBV5-6 to TRBJ1-2; D is perhaps TRBD1 (6 bases). V lost 4 bases and J lost 4, with 26 bases in between. Germline lookup yields CDR1 SGHDT and CDR2 YYEEEE. The CDR3 sequence is 18 residues long. The CDR3 reads CASSPTVPGEEGAYGYTF. The CDR3 DNA reads TGTGCCAGCAGCCCCACAGTACCAGGGGAAGAGGGCGCCTATGGCTACACCTTC.

This clone has ten or more counts. CDR3 sequence (DNA): TGTGCCAGCAGTAATGGGACAGGGGGCCCCTACGAGCAGTACTTC. Translated, it gives CASSNGTGGPYEQYF. The chain employs TRBV6-5 and TRBJ2-7; 12 bases agree with TRBD1. The CDR3 runs 15 residues. CDR1 and CDR2 (germline): MNHEY, SVGAGI. The V gene end was trimmed by 5 bases and the J gene end by 2 bases; junction bases not matched to a gene: 4.

This chain joins TRBV4-2 and TRBJ2-1, with D tentatively TRBD2 (5 bases). V was pared by 5 bases and J by 7 bases, with 18 bases between. The CDR3 is 15 amino acids. Germline values: CDR1 LGHNA, CDR2 YNFKEQ. CDR3 coding DNA: TGTGCCAGCAGCTACGGCCGGGCCTCGGGGAATGAGCAGTTCTTC. As protein: CASSYGRASGNEQFF.

As to this clone: At one of its ends the junction is not consistent with the germline gene, which may arise from a read error. The chain uses TRBV5-1 and TRBJ1-4; a possible D gene is TRBD1 (6 bases). CDR1 and CDR2 (germline): SGHRS, YFSETQ. The CDR3 is made up of 15 amino acids. The CDR3 protein is CASSETGRTDEKLFF. The DNA of the CDR3 is TGCGCCAGCAGCGAAACAGGGCGAACTGATGAAAAACTGTTTTTT.

The chain is built from TRBV28 and TRBJ2-1, with 12 positions matching TRBD2. CDR1 and CDR2 from the germline V gene are MDHEN and SYDVKM. V dropped 8 bases and J dropped 6; count of bases not matched to a gene: 2. This CDR3 has 13 residues. The CDR3 DNA reads TGTGCCAGCCTAGCGGGGGGGGGCAATGAGCAGTTCTTC. Encoded protein: CASLAGGGNEQFF. The entire variable domain, with the rest obtained from reference TRBV28 and TRBJ2-1, is as follows: DVKVTQSSRYLVKRTGEKVFLECVQDMDHENMFWYRQDPGLGLRLIYFSYDVKMKEKGDIPEGYSVSREKKERFSLILESASTNQTSMYLCASLAGGGNEQFFGPGTRLTVL.

The J gene is TRBJ2-7, the V gene TRBV11-2; TRBD1 matches 8 bases. Germline values: CDR1 SGHAT, CDR2 FQNNGV. The CDR3 runs 13 residues. V shed 8 bases and J 5 bases; nucleotides not matched to a gene: 8. The CDR3 DNA reads TGTGCCAGCCTCTTTCAGGGGGCCCACGAGCAGTACTTC. Translating gives CASLFQGAHEQYF.

The chain uses TRBV5-5 and TRBJ1-5; D is perhaps TRBD1 (5 bases). This CDR3 has 14 residues. Germline V lookup: CDR1 SGHKS, CDR2 YYEKEE (reference sequence). Trimming removed 4 bases from V and 2 bases from J, with 10 bases in between. In DNA form, the CDR3 reads TGTGCCAGCAGCACAGACAGCCGCAATCAGCCCCAGCATTTT. Translating gives CASSTDSRNQPQHF.

The chain has TRBV30 and TRBJ2-5; 9 bases match TRBD1. Germline CDR1 GTSNPN, CDR2 SVGIG (reference sequence). V lost 4 bases, J lost 2 bases, and 8 bases stayed unmatched. The CDR3 contains 15 residues. The CDR3 is CAWTLTGGLQETQYF. CDR3 nucleotide sequence: TGTGCCTGGACCCTTACAGGGGGCTTGCAAGAGACCCAGTACTTC.